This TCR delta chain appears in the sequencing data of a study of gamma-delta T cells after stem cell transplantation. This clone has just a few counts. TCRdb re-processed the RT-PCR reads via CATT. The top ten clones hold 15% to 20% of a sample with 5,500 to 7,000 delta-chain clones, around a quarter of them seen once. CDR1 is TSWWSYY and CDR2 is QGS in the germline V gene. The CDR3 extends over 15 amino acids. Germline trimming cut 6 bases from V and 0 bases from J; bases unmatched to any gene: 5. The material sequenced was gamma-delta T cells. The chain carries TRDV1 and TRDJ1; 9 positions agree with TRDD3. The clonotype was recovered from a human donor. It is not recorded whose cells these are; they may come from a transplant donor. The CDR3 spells CALGVHWGNTDKLIF. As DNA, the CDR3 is TGTGCTCTTGGAGTACACTGGGGGAACACCGATAAACTCATCTTT.